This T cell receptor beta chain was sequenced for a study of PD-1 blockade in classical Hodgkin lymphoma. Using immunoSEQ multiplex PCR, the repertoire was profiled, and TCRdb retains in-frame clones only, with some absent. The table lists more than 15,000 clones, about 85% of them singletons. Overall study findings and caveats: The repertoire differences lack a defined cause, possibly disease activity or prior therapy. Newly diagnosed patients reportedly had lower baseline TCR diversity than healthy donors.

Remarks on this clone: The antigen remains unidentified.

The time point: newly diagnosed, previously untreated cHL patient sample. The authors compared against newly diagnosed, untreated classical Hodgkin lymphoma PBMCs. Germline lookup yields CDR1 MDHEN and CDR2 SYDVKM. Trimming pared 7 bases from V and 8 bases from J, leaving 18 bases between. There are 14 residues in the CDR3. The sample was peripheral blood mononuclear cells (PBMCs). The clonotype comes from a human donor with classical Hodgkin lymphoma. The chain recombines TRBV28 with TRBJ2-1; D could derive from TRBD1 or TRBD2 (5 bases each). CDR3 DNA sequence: TGTGCCAGCATCGGAACAGGAGGTCGCGATGAGCAGTTCTTC. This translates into CASIGTGGRDEQFF.